This T cell receptor (beta chain) was documented in a study of molecular identifiers for immune sequencing clone quantification. TCRdb independently ran MiXCR on the PCR reads; one entry per CDR3 protein. Of fewer than 45,000 distinct CDR3 sequences listed, around a sixth are singletons. CDR1 and CDR2 from the germline V gene are MDHEN and SYDVKM. This CDR3 is 15 amino acids long. Germline trimming cut 3 bases from V and 3 bases from J; bases unmatched to any gene: 6. The sequencing input was naive CD8+ T cells from blood, with Jurkat cell RNA spiked in. Subset in this sample: FACS-sorted CD8+CD4-CCR7+CD45RA+ naive T cells. The clonotype originates from a human donor in good health. Some libraries in this study had Jurkat cell RNA spiked in. The genes are TRBV28 and TRBJ2-7; 9 positions match TRBD1. The CDR3 DNA follows: TGTGCCAGCAGTTTGACCGGGACAGGGCGCTACGAGCAGTACTTC. Its protein is CASSLTGTGRYEQYF.